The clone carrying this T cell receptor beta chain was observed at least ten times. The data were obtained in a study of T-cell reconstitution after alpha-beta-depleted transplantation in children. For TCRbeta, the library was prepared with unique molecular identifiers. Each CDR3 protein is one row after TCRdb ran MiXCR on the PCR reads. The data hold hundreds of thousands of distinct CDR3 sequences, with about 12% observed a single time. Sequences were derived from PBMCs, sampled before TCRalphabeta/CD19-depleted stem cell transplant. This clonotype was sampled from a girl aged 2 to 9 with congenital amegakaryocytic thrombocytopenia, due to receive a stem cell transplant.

CDR3 coding DNA: TGTGCCAGCAGTCCTAGGACAGGTGACTCCTACGAGCAGTACTTC. Its translation is CASSPRTGDSYEQYF. The chain employs TRBV12-3 or TRBV12-4 and TRBJ2-7, with 7 positions matching TRBD1. With V trimmed by 5 bases and J by 0 bases, 7 bases remained unmatched. The CDR3 loop spans 15 amino acids.